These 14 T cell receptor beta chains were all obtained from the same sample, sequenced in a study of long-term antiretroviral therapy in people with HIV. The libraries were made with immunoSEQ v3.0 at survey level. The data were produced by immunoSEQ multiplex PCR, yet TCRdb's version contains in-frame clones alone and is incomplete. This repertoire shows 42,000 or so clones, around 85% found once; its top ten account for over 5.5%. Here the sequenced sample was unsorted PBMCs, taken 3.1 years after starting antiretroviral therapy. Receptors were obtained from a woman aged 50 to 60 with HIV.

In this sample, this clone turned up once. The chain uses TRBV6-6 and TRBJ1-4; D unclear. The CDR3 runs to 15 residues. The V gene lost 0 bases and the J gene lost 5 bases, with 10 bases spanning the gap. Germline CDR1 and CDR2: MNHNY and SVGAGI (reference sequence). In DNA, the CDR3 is TGTGCCAGCAGTTACTCGCGGGCGTTCAATGAAAAACTGTTTTTT. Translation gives CASSYSRAFNEKLFF.

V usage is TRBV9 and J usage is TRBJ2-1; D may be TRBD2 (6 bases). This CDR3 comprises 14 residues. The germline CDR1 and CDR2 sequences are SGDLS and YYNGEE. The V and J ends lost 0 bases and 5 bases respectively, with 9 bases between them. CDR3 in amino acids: CASSVEASDNEQFF. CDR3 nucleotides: TGTGCCAGCAGCGTAGAAGCTAGCGACAATGAGCAGTTCTTC.

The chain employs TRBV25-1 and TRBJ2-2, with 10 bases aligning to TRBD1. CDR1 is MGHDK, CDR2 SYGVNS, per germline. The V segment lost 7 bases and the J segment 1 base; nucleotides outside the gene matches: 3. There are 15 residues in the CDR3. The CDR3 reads CASTGTGENTGELFF. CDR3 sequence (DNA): TGTGCCAGCACCGGGACAGGGGAGAACACCGGGGAGCTGTTTTTT.

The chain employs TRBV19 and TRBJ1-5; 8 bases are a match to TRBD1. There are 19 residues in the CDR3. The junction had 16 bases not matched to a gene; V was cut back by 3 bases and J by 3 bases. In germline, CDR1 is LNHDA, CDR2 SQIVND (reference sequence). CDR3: CASSMRGRAGGRNNQPQHF. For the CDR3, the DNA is TGTGCCAGTAGTATGAGAGGGAGAGCAGGGGGCAGAAACAATCAGCCCCAGCATTTT.

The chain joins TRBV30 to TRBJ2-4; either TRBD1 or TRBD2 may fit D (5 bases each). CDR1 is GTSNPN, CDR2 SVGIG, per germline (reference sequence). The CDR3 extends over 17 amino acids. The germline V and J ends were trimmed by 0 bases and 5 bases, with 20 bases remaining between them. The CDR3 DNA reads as TGTGCCTGGAGTGTGTCTCGGGTAAACCTGGGGGAAAACATTCAGTACTTC. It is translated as CAWSVSRVNLGENIQYF.

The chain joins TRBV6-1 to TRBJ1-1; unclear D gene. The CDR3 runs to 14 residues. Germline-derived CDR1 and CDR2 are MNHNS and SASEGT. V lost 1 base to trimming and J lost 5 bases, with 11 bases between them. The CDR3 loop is CASSEVSGKTEAFF. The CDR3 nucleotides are TGTGCCAGCAGTGAAGTGAGCGGGAAGACTGAAGCTTTCTTT.

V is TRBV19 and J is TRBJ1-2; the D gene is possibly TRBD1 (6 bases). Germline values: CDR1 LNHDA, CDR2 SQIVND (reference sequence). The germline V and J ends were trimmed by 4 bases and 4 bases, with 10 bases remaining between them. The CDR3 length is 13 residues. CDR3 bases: TGTGCCAGTAGTACAACAGGGTCCTATGGCTACACCTTC. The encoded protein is CASSTTGSYGYTF.

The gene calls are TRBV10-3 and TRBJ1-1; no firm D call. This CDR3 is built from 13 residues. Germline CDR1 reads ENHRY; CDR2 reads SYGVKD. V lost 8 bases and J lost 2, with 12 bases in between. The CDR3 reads CAISQTDNTEAFF. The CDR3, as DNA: TGTGCCATCTCTCAGACGGATAACACTGAAGCTTTCTTT.

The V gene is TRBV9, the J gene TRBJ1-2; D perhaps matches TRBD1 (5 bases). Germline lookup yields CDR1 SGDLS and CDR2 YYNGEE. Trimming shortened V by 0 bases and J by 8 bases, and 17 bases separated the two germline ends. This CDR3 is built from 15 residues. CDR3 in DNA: TGTGCCAGCAGCGTAGACAGGTCTCCCCTAGGCGGCTACACCTTC. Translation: CASSVDRSPLGGYTF. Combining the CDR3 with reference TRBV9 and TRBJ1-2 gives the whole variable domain DSGVTQTPKHLITATGQRVTLRCSPRSGDLSVYWYQQSLDQGLQFLIQYYNGEERAKGNILERFSAQQFPDLHSELNLSSLELGDSALYFCASSVDRSPLGGYTFGSGTRLTVV.

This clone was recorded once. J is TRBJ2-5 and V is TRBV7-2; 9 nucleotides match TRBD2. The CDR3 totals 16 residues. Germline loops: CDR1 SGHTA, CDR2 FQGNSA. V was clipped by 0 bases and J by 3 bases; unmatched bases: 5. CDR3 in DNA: TGTGCCAGCAGCTTAGCGCGGTCTAGCGGGGAAGAGACCCAGTACTTC. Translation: CASSLARSSGEETQYF.

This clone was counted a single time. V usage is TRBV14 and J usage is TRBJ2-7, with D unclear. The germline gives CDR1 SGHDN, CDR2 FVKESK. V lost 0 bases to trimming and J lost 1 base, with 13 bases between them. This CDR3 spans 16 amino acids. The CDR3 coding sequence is TGTGCCAGCAGCCAAGATGAGGTATACCGATCCTACGAGCAGTACTTC. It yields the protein CASSQDEVYRSYEQYF. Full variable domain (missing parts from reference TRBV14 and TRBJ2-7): EAGVTQFPSHSVIEKGQTVTLRCDPISGHDNLYWYRRVMGKEIKFLLHFVKESKQDESGMPNNRFLAERTGGTYSTLKVQPAELEDSGVYFCASSQDEVYRSYEQYFGPGTRLTVT.

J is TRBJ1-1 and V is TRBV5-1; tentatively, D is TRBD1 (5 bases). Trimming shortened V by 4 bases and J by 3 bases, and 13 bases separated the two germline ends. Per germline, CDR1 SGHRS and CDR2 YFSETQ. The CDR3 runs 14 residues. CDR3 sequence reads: CASSPRDADTEAFF. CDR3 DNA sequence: TGCGCCAGCAGCCCTCGGGACGCGGACACTGAAGCTTTCTTT. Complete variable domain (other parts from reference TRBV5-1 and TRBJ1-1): KAGVTQTPRYLIKTRGQQVTLSCSPISGHRSVSWYQQTPGQGLQFLFEYFSETQRNKGNFPGRFSGRQFSNSRSEMNVSTLELGDSALYLCASSPRDADTEAFFGQGTRLTVV.

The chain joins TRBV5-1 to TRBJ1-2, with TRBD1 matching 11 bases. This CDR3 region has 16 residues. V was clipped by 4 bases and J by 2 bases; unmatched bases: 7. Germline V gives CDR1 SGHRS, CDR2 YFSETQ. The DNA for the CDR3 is TGCGCCAGCAGCCCCTATGGGACAGGGGGGAACTATGGCTACACCTTC. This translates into CASSPYGTGGNYGYTF.

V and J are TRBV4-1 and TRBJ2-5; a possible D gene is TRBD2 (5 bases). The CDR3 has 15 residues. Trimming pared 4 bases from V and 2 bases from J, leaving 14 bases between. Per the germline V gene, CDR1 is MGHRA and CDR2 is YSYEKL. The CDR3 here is CASSLLGGQQETQYF. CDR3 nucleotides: TGCGCCAGCAGCCTCCTGGGCGGGCAACAAGAGACCCAGTACTTC.